Listed here are 4 T cell receptor beta chains from one sample, sequenced in a study of T cells after yellow fever vaccination. A single record per CDR3 protein comes from TCRdb applying MiXCR to the 5' RACE reads. Of some 290,000 distinct CDR3 sequences in the sample, around 10% were seen once. Sequenced material: CD4+ T cells sorted from PBMCs, taken 45 days after the yellow fever booster vaccination. The source is a man between 18 and 35 years old who received the YFV17D yellow fever vaccine.

The rearrangement links TRBV11-2 to TRBJ2-3, with D perhaps assigned TRBD1 or TRBD2 (5 bases each). The CDR3 runs 15 residues. Between the trimmed V and J ends, which lost 5 bases and 5 bases, there was a span of 17 bases. Germline lookup yields CDR1 SGHAT and CDR2 FQNNGV. The CDR3 region has the DNA TGTGCCAGCAGCCCTCGGGACGGCGAACAAGATACGCAGTATTTT. This codes for CASSPRDGEQDTQYF.

CDR3 in amino acids: CSAASGTGEETQYF. The CDR3 DNA sequence: TGCAGTGCCGCTAGCGGCACAGGGGAAGAGACCCAGTACTTC. V and J are TRBV20-1 and TRBJ2-5, with D perhaps given as TRBD1 or TRBD2 (7 bases each). V shed 6 bases and J shed 3 bases, with 17 bases lying between them. This CDR3 comprises 14 residues. The germline gives CDR1 DFQATT, CDR2 SNEGSKA (reference sequence).

This chain uses TRBV5-4 with TRBJ2-7; 7 bases align to TRBD2. J was trimmed by 2 bases and V by 4 bases; bases with no gene match: 3. CDR3 length equals 13 residues. Per germline, CDR1 SGHNT and CDR2 YYREEE (reference sequence). CDR3 sequence reads: CASSPGTTYEQYF. The CDR3 region has the DNA TGTGCCAGCAGCCCGGGGACTACCTACGAGCAGTACTTC.

This clonotype was detected a few times. The chain joins TRBV4-3 to TRBJ1-6; 7 bases match TRBD1. Looked up from germline, CDR1 is LGHNA and CDR2 is YSLEER. Unmatched junction bases numbered 4, after V lost 3 bases and J lost 5 bases. The CDR3 is 15 amino acids. The CDR3 DNA is TGCGCCAGCAGCCAGGACGACAGGGATAATTCACCCCTCCACTTT. This translates into CASSQDDRDNSPLHF.